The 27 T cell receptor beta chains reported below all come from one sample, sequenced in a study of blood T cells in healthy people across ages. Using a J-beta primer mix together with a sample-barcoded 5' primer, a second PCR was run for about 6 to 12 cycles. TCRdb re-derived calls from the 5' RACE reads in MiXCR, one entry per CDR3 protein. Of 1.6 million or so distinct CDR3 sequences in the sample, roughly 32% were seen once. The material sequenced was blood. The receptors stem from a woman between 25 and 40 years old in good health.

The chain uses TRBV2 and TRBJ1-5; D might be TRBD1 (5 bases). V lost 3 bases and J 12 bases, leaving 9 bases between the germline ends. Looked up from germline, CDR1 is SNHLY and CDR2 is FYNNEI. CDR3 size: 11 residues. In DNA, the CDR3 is TGTGCCAGCAGTGAGGGGGAGGGCCAGCATTTT. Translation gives CASSEGEGQHF. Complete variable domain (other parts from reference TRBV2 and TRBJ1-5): EPEVTQTPSHQVTQMGQEVILRCVPISNHLYFYWYRQILGQKVEFLVSFYNNEISEKSEIFDDQFSVERPDGSNFTLKIRSTKLEDSAMYFCASSEGEGQHFGDGTRLSIL.

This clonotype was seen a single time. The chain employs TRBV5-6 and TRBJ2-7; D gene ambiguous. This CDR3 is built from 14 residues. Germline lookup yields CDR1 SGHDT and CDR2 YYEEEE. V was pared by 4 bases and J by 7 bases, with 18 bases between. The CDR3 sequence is CASSLLDSLTEQYF. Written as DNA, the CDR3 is TGTGCCAGCAGCCTCCTAGATAGCCTTACGGAGCAGTACTTC.

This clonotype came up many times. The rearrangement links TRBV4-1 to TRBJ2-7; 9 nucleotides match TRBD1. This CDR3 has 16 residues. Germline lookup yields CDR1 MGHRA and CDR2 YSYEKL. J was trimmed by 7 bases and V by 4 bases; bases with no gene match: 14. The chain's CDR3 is CASSPTPGQGVSEQYF. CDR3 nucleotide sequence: TGCGCCAGCAGCCCAACCCCGGGACAGGGAGTGAGTGAGCAGTACTTC.

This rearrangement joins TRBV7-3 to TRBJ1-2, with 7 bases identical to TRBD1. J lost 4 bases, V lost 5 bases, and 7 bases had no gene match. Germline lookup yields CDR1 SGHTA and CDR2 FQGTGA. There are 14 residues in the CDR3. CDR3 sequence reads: CASSPTGVAYGYTF. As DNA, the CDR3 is TGTGCCAGCAGCCCCACAGGGGTGGCCTATGGCTACACCTTC.

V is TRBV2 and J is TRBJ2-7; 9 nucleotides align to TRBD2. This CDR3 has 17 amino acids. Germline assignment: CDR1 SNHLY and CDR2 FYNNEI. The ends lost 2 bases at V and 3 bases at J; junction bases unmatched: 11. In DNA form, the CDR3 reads TGTGCCAGCAGTGAAAGGGGGAGACTAGCGGCGAACTACGAGCAGTACTTC. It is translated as CASSERGRLAANYEQYF.

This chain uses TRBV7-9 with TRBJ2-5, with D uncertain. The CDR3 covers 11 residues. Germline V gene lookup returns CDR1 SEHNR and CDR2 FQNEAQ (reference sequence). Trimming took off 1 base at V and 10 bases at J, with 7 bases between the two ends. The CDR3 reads CASSLVEYQYF. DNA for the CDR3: TGTGCCAGCAGCTTAGTAGAATACCAGTACTTC. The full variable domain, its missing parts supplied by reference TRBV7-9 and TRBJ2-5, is DTGVSQNPRHKITKRGQNVTFRCDPISEHNRLYWYRQTLGQGPEFLTYFQNEAQLEKSRLLSDRFSAERPKGSFSTLEIQRTEQGDSAMYLCASSLVEYQYFGPGTRLLVL.

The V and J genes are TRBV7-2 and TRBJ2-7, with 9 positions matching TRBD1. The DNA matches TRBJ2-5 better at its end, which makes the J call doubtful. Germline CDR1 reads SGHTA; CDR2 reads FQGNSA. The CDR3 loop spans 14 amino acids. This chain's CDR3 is CASSPSTGGETQYF. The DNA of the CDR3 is TGTGCCAGCAGCCCCTCGACAGGGGGAGAGACCCAGTACTTC.

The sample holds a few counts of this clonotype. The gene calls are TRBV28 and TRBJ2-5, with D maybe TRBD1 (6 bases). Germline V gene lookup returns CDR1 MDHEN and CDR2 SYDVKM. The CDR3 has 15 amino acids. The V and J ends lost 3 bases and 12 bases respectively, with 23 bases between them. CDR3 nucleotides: TGTGCCAGCAGTTTGGGAACCGGGACACCGCGAAATAAGTACTTC. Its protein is CASSLGTGTPRNKYF.

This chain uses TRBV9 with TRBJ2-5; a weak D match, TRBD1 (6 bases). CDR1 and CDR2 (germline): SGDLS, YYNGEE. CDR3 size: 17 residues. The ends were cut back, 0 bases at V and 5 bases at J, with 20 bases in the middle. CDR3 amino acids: CASSVEGTGHRGETQYF. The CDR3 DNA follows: TGTGCCAGCAGCGTAGAAGGTACGGGACATCGAGGGGAGACCCAGTACTTC.

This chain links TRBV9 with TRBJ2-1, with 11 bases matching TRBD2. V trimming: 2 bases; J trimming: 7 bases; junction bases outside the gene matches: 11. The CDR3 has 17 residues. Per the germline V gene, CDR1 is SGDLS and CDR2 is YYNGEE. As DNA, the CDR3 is TGTGCCAGCAGCGTGGGCGGTTGGGGACTAGCGGCGAATGAGCAGTTCTTC. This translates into CASSVGGWGLAANEQFF.

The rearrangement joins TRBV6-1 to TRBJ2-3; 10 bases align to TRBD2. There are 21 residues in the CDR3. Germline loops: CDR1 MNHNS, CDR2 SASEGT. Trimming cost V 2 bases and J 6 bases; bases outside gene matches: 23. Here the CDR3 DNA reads TGTGCCAGCAGTGAATTGAACCCGCGACTAGCGGGTCCCCTACAGGAGGATACGCAGTATTTT. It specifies CASSELNPRLAGPLQEDTQYF.

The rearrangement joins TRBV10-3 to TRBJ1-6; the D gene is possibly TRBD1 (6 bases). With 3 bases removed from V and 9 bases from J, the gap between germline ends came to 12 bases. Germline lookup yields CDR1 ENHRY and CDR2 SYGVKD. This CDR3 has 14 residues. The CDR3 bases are TGTGCCATCAGTGAAGCAGGGGAATCTTCACCCCTCCACTTT. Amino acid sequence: CAISEAGESSPLHF.

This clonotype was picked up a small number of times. The CDR3 nucleotides are TGTGCCAGCAGCTTGTTGTACAACTCCTACGAGCAGTACTTC. Its translation: CASSLLYNSYEQYF. The genes are TRBV5-5 and TRBJ2-7; no clear D gene. V gave up 1 base and J gave up 0 bases, with 8 bases separating them. The CDR3 spans 14 residues. The germline V gene encodes CDR1 SGHKS and CDR2 YYEKEE (reference sequence). Full variable domain (missing parts from reference TRBV5-5 and TRBJ2-7): DAGVTQSPTHLIKTRGQQVTLRCSPISGHKSVSWYQQVLGQGPQFIFQYYEKEERGRGNFPDRFSARQFPNYSSELNVNALLLGDSALYLCASSLLYNSYEQYFGPGTRLTVT.

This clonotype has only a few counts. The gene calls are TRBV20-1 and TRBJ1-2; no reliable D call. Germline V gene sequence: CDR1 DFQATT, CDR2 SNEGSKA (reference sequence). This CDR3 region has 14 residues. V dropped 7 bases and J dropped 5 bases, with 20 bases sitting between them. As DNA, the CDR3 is TGCAGTGTTCGCCCGAGGCTGCGTCAGTATGGCTACACCTTC. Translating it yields CSVRPRLRQYGYTF.

Written as DNA, the CDR3 is TGCGCCAGCAGCCTTACGACACAGAACTATGGCTACACCTTC. Residues: CASSLTTQNYGYTF. V usage is TRBV5-1 and J usage is TRBJ1-2, with D hard to call. Trimming took 4 bases from V and 2 from J, leaving 12 bases between them. The CDR3 is 14 amino acids. Germline V gene data show CDR1 as SGHRS and CDR2 as YFSETQ.

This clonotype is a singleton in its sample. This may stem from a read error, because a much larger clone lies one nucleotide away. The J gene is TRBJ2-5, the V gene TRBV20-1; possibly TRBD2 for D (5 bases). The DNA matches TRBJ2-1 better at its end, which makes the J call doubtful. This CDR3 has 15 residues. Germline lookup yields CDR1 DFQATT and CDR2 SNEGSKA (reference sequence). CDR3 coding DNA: TGCAGTGCCGACCCCCCTACGGGGAACCAAGAGACCCAGTTCTTC. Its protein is CSADPPTGNQETQFF.

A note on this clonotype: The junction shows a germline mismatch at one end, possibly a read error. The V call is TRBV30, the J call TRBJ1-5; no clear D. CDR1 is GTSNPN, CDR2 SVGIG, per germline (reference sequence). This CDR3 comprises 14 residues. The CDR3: CACSLDDSSQPQHF. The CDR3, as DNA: TGTGCCTGCAGCCTAGACGATAGCAGTCAGCCCCAGCATTTT.

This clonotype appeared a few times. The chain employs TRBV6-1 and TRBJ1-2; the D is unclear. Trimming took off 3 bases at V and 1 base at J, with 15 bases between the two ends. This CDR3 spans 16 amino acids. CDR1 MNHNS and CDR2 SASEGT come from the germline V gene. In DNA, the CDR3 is TGTGCCAGCAGTGACCCCCTCGACGGATATAACTATGGCTACACCTTC. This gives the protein CASSDPLDGYNYGYTF.

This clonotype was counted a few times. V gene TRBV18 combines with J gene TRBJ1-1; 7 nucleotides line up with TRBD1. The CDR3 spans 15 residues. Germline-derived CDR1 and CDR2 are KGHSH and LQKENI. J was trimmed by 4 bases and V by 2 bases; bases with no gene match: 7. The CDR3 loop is CASSPAGGIGTEAFF. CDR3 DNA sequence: TGTGCCAGCTCACCAGCAGGGGGGATTGGCACTGAAGCTTTCTTT.

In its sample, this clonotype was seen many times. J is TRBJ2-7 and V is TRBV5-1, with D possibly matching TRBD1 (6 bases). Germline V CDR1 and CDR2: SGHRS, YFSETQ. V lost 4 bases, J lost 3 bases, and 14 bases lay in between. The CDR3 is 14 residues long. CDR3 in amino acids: CASSTGHLSYEQYF. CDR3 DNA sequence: TGCGCCAGCAGCACGGGACATTTAAGCTACGAGCAGTACTTC.

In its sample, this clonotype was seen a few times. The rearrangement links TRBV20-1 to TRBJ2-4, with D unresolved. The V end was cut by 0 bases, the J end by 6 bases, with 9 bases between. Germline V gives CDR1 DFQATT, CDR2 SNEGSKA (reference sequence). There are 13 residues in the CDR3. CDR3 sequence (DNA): TGCAGTGCTAGAGATCCCCTCGGAAACATTCAGTACTTC. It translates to CSARDPLGNIQYF.

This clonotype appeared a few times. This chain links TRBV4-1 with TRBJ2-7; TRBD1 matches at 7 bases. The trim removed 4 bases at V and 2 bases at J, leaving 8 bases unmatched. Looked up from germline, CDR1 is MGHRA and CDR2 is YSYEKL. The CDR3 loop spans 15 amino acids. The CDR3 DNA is TGCGCCAGCAGCCCTTCTTCCGGGACAGCCTACGAGCAGTACTTC. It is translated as CASSPSSGTAYEQYF.

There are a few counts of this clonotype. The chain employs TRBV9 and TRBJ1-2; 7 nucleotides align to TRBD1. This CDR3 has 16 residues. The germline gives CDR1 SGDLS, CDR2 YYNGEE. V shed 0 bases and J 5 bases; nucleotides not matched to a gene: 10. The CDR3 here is CASSVEGTAYNYGYTF. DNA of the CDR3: TGTGCCAGCAGCGTAGAGGGGACAGCGTATAATTATGGCTACACCTTC.

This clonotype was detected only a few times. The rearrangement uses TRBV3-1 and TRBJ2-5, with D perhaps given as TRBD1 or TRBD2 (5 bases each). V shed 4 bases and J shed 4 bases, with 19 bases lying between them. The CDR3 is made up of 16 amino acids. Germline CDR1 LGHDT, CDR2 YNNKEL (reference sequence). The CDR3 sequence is CASSPLFGDGIETQYF. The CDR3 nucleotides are TGTGCCAGCAGCCCCCTTTTTGGGGACGGGATAGAGACCCAGTACTTC.

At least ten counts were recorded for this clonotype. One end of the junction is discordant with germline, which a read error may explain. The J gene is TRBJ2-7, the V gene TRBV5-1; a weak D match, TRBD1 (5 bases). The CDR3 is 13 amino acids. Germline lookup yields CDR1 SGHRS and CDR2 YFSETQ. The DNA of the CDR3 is TGTGCCAGCAGTTTGGGCAGGGACTACGAGCAGTACTTC. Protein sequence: CASSLGRDYEQYF.

CDR3 bases: TGTGCCAGCAGCTCGGCAGCCTATGAGAAGCAGTACTTC. Translation: CASSSAAYEKQYF. V usage is TRBV5-4 and J usage is TRBJ2-7; D ambiguous. Trimming left V 3 bases short and J 8 bases short, with 15 bases between. Germline V gene lookup returns CDR1 SGHNT and CDR2 YYREEE (reference sequence). The CDR3 is 13 amino acids.

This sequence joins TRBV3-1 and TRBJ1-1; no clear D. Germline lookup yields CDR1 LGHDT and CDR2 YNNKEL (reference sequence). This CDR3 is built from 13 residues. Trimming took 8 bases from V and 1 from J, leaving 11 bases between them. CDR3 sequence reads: CASQAMGNTEAFF. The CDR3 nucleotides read TGTGCCAGCCAAGCGATGGGGAACACTGAAGCTTTCTTT.